This T cell receptor beta chain came from a study of blood T cells in healthy people across ages. There are 14 residues in the CDR3. The V and J ends lost 10 bases and 2 bases respectively, with 16 bases between them. Germline V CDR1 and CDR2: ENHRY, SYGVKD. Ten or more counts support this clonotype. PCR was performed a second time for roughly 7 to 12 cycles using a sample-barcoded 5' primer and a J-beta primer mix. TCRdb redid the calling of the 5' RACE reads with MiXCR, one entry per CDR3 protein. In the table there are about 1.5 million distinct CDR3 sequences, about 42% of which are singletons. The gene calls are TRBV10-3 and TRBJ2-3, with D possibly matching TRBD1 (6 bases). The receptor comes from a woman under 30 in good health. The sequenced sample consisted of blood. The DNA for the CDR3 is TGTGCCACCTCGACAGGAGTTATCACAGATACGCAGTATTTT. It is translated as CATSTGVITDTQYF.